The 16 T cell receptor beta chains listed next were all sequenced from one sample in a study of T-cell reconstitution after alpha-beta-depleted transplantation in children. A library of TCRbeta sequences, prepared with unique molecular identifiers, was generated. TCRdb used MiXCR to reprocess the PCR reads, holding one entry per CDR3 protein. The table lists more than 200,000 distinct CDR3 sequences, 20% to 30% of them singletons. Sequenced here: PBMCs, sampled before TCRalphabeta/CD19-depleted stem cell transplant. Receptor source: a girl aged 2 to 10 with Fanconi anemia, due to receive a stem cell transplant.

The table lists this clonotype with many counts. The J gene is TRBJ2-2, the V gene TRBV5-1; either TRBD1 or TRBD2 may fit D (5 bases each). The CDR3 runs to 16 residues. Trimming stripped 2 bases from V and 0 bases from J, with 11 bases between. The germline V gene has CDR1 SGHRS and CDR2 YFSETQ. The CDR3 DNA reads TGCGCCAGCAGCTTCCGGGGCCACGCGAACACCGGGGAGCTGTTTTTT. Translated, it gives CASSFRGHANTGELFF.

This clonotype was seen ten or more times. This chain uses TRBV25-1 with TRBJ2-7; 8 bases align to TRBD1. Germline V gene lookup returns CDR1 MGHDK and CDR2 SYGVNS. J gave up 3 bases and V 5 bases, and 9 bases lay outside the gene matches. The CDR3 runs to 15 residues. The CDR3 region is CASSWAGTGSYEQYF. In nucleotides, the CDR3 is TGTGCCAGCAGTTGGGCAGGGACAGGAAGCTACGAGCAGTACTTC.

This clonotype was seen at least ten times. The CDR3 nucleotides read TGCGCCAGCAGCTTGGCCATGGGGCCCTACGAGCAGTACTTC. This encodes CASSLAMGPYEQYF. V is TRBV5-1 and J is TRBJ2-7; TRBD1 is a possible D gene (5 bases). Germline CDR1 and CDR2: SGHRS and YFSETQ. CDR3 length equals 14 residues. V was pared by 0 bases and J by 2 bases, with 9 bases between. Combining the CDR3 with reference TRBV5-1 and TRBJ2-7 gives the whole variable domain KAGVTQTPRYLIKTRGQQVTLSCSPISGHRSVSWYQQTPGQGLQFLFEYFSETQRNKGNFPGRFSGRQFSNSRSEMNVSTLELGDSALYLCASSLAMGPYEQYFGPGTRLTVT.

This clonotype was observed many times. The chain is built from TRBV29-1 and TRBJ2-7; possibly TRBD1 or TRBD2 for D (5 bases each). In germline, CDR1 is SQVTM, CDR2 ANQGSEA. V shed 4 bases and J shed 3 bases, with 16 bases lying between them. This CDR3 has 14 residues. In DNA form, the CDR3 reads TGCAGCGTTGCAGGGTATAGCGCTAGCTACGAGCAGTACTTC. Translation gives CSVAGYSASYEQYF.

The chain is built from TRBV7-2 and TRBJ2-7; 12 bases agree with TRBD2. CDR3 size: 17 residues. Germline V CDR1 and CDR2: SGHTA, FQGNSA. Trimming took 4 bases from V and 0 from J; bases not matched to a gene: 7. CDR3 bases: TGTGCCAGCAGCTCACTAGCGGGAGGCCTCCTCTCCTACGAGCAGTACTTC. Protein: CASSSLAGGLLSYEQYF. Together with reference TRBV7-2 and TRBJ2-7, the CDR3 gives the full variable domain: GAGVSQSPSNKVTEKGKDVELRCDPISGHTALYWYRQSLGQGLEFLIYFQGNSAPDKSGLPSDRFSAERTGGSVSTLTIQRTQQEDSAVYLCASSSLAGGLLSYEQYFGPGTRLTVT.

On this clonotype itself: A much larger clone sits a single nucleotide away, making a read error possible. This chain uses TRBV7-6 with TRBJ2-2; D ambiguous. Germline-derived CDR1 and CDR2 are SGHVS and FNYEAQ. The CDR3 runs to 13 residues. The V end lost 2 bases, the J end lost 7 bases, and 8 bases lay between the germline ends. Written as DNA, the CDR3 is TGTGCCAGCAGCTTATTGGGAAACGGGGAGCTGTTTTTT. It encodes CASSLLGNGELFF.

The gene calls are TRBV29-1 and TRBJ2-5, with 9 bases aligning to TRBD2. The ends lost 4 bases at V and 5 bases at J; junction bases unmatched: 5. Germline V gives CDR1 SQVTM, CDR2 ANQGSEA. This CDR3 has 13 amino acids. CDR3 nucleotides: TGCAGCGTTGCGGCTAGCGGGATGGAGACCCAGTACTTC. Its translation is CSVAASGMETQYF.

Worth noting for this clonotype: A much more abundant neighbour one base away suggests this may be a read error. No conserved phenylalanine or tryptophan is present at the end of the CDR3, so a read error is the likely explanation. J is TRBJ1-1 and V is TRBV27; perhaps TRBD1 as D (6 bases). Germline-derived CDR1 and CDR2 are MNHEY and SMNVEV (reference sequence). The CDR3 consists of 14 residues. V dropped 5 bases and J dropped 5 bases, with 15 bases sitting between them. Here the CDR3 reads CASSRFNRETEAFY. CDR3 coding DNA: TGTGCCAGCAGTCGCTTCAACAGGGAGACTGAAGCTTTCTAT.

The J gene is TRBJ1-1, the V gene TRBV20-1, with a possible D match to TRBD1 (6 bases). This CDR3 region has 12 residues. Per germline, CDR1 DFQATT and CDR2 SNEGSKA (reference sequence). V was cut by 6 bases and J by 6 bases, with 14 bases left in between. The CDR3 nucleotides are TGCAGTGCCAGGGGCAGGGGCGCTGAAGCTTTCTTT. As protein: CSARGRGAEAFF.

The table lists this clonotype with many counts. The chain employs TRBV12-3 or TRBV12-4 and TRBJ1-6; TRBD1 agrees at 9 bases. CDR3 length: 14 amino acids. V dropped 1 base and J dropped 10; count of bases not matched to a gene: 2. CDR3 sequence: CASSLGTGVSPLHF. The CDR3 DNA reads as TGTGCCAGCAGTTTAGGGACAGGGGTCTCACCCCTCCACTTT.

The sample holds a few counts of this clonotype. CDR3 region: CSVETLGQQSSYEQYF. DNA for the CDR3: TGCAGCGTTGAAACCCTCGGGCAGCAAAGCTCCTACGAGCAGTACTTC. V gene TRBV29-1 combines with J gene TRBJ2-7; no clear D gene. The CDR3 loop spans 16 amino acids. CDR1 is SQVTM, CDR2 ANQGSEA, per germline. Between the trimmed V and J ends, which lost 2 bases and 0 bases, there was a span of 17 bases.

This clonotype was detected many times. The chain carries TRBV20-1 and TRBJ2-2; D call uncertain. Germline CDR1 and CDR2: DFQATT and SNEGSKA (reference sequence). Trimming removed 3 bases at V and 3 bases at J, with 8 bases between. This CDR3 spans 13 amino acids. The DNA for the CDR3 is TGCAGTGCTAGTACGCGGCACACCGGGGAGCTGTTTTTT. It encodes CSASTRHTGELFF.

This clonotype appeared a few times. This could be a read error, since a much larger clone is one nucleotide away. The CDR3 end shows no conserved phenylalanine or tryptophan, and so a read error is likely. J is TRBJ2-7 and V is TRBV28, with D possibly matching TRBD1 (5 bases). The CDR3 is 16 residues long. Germline CDR1 reads MDHEN; CDR2 reads SYDVKM. The V end was cut by 1 base, the J end by 3 bases, with 16 bases between. The CDR3 DNA reads as TGTGCCAGCAGTTTATCCCCCAGCATTCAGGGCTACGAGCAGTACTAC. Protein product: CASSLSPSIQGYEQYY.

Ten or more counts support this clonotype. The rearrangement uses TRBV20-1 and TRBJ2-7; 16 nucleotides agree with TRBD2. The ends lost 8 bases at V and 4 bases at J; junction bases unmatched: 11. Germline CDR1 and CDR2: DFQATT and SNEGSKA (reference sequence). The CDR3 is made up of 16 amino acids. The DNA of the CDR3 is TGCAGTACAACCGGGACTAGCGGGGGGGCCTTTTACGAGCAGTACTTC. Translating it yields CSTTGTSGGAFYEQYF.

The chain carries TRBV18 and TRBJ2-1, with 12 bases that match TRBD2. Germline CDR1 KGHSH, CDR2 LQKENI. After removal of 4 bases from V and 0 bases from J, the junction contained 4 bases not matched to a gene. The CDR3 loop spans 17 amino acids. In DNA, the CDR3 is TGTGCCAGCTCACTCGGACTAGCGGGGTCCTCCTACAATGAGCAGTTCTTC. This translates into CASSLGLAGSSYNEQFF.

This clonotype appeared many times. This sequence joins TRBV20-1 and TRBJ2-1; TRBD2 agrees at 9 bases. There are 18 residues in the CDR3. V lost 0 bases, J lost 1 base, and 10 bases stayed unmatched. The germline CDR1 and CDR2 sequences are DFQATT and SNEGSKA (reference sequence). The CDR3 DNA sequence: TGCAGTGCTAGAGAACAATCGGGACTAGCTATGTCCTACAATGAGCAGTTCTTC. Translated, it gives CSAREQSGLAMSYNEQFF.